The 32 T cell receptor beta chains listed next were all sequenced from one sample in a study of T cell repertoires in cytomegalovirus infection. These receptors have no identified antigens. TCRdb itself ran the reads through MiXCR, one entry per CDR3 protein. This table holds a few hundred thousand distinct CDR3 sequences, 35% to 50% found once. Sequencing was performed on cultured PBMCs, taken from culture after CMV antigen stimulation. Source of these receptors: a human donor in good health (CMV status not recorded). Some clones in this sample may be carry-over from other donors' samples.

The chain joins TRBV11-2 to TRBJ1-1; no reliable D call. Germline V gene lookup returns CDR1 SGHAT and CDR2 FQNNGV. The length of the CDR3 is 15 residues. V lost 3 bases and J 3 bases, leaving 14 bases between the germline ends. Here the CDR3 DNA reads TGTGCCAGCAGCTTTGAGAACATCGGGGACACTGAAGCTTTCTTT. It translates to CASSFENIGDTEAFF.

V and J are TRBV6-5 and TRBJ1-1, with TRBD1 as a possible D gene (5 bases). V lost 6 bases, J lost 1 base, and 12 bases lay in between. Germline CDR1 is MNHEY and CDR2 is SVGAGI. CDR3 length: 14 amino acids. DNA for the CDR3: TGTGCCAGCAGCCGGGGGGATTCGAACACTGAAGCTTTCTTT. It translates to CASSRGDSNTEAFF.

This chain links TRBV6-1 with TRBJ2-7; D assignment may be TRBD1 or TRBD2 (6 bases each). Trimming cost V 2 bases and J 4 bases, with 21 bases left between them. Germline CDR1 is MNHNS and CDR2 is SASEGT. The CDR3 extends over 17 amino acids. The CDR3 nucleotides are TGTGCCAGCAGTGAAAGAGTGAGGGGGGCTCTCCAGTACGAGCAGTACTTC. The encoded protein is CASSERVRGALQYEQYF.

The table lists this clonotype with a few counts. The chain recombines TRBV19 with TRBJ1-1; the D is unclear. Trimming pared 6 bases from V and 0 bases from J, leaving 11 bases between. The length of the CDR3 is 14 residues. CDR1 and CDR2 (germline): LNHDA, SQIVND (reference sequence). DNA of the CDR3: TGTGCCAGTAGGGTTGTGACCATGAACACTGAAGCTTTCTTT. This gives the protein CASRVVTMNTEAFF.

This clonotype was detected only a few times. The V call is TRBV6-6, the J call TRBJ2-2; D remains unclear. This CDR3 is 15 amino acids long. CDR1 is MNHNY, CDR2 SVGAGI, per germline (reference sequence). Trimming removed 7 bases at V and 4 bases at J, with 16 bases between. CDR3 bases: TGTGCCAGCACTCCCGACCGCCTAGGCACCGGGGAGCTGTTTTTT. Translating gives CASTPDRLGTGELFF.

V gene TRBV2 combines with J gene TRBJ2-7; D may be TRBD1 (5 bases). Trimming took off 7 bases at V and 0 bases at J, with 13 bases between the two ends. Germline CDR1 SNHLY, CDR2 FYNNEI. CDR3 length: 14 residues. CDR3 amino acids: CASIPPTGSYEQYF. The CDR3 DNA is TGTGCCAGCATCCCCCCAACAGGCTCCTACGAGCAGTACTTC.

The sample holds a few counts of this clonotype. The chain employs TRBV7-9 and TRBJ1-2; no reliable D call. This CDR3 has 13 amino acids. Germline-derived CDR1 and CDR2 are SEHNR and FQNEAQ (reference sequence). The V gene lost 2 bases and the J gene lost 8 bases, with 12 bases spanning the gap. The CDR3 protein is CASSLIGFAGYTF. In DNA form, the CDR3 reads TGTGCCAGCAGCTTAATCGGGTTTGCGGGCTACACCTTC.

A few counts support this clonotype. This chain joins TRBV2 and TRBJ2-3; possible D gene TRBD2, 7 bases. CDR3 length: 13 amino acids. The V end was cut by 3 bases, the J end by 6 bases, with 10 bases between. Germline V gene lookup returns CDR1 SNHLY and CDR2 FYNNEI. In DNA form, the CDR3 reads TGTGCCAGCAGTGATGAGGGGGGGGATACGCAGTATTTT. It encodes CASSDEGGDTQYF.

This chain links TRBV28 with TRBJ2-2; 7 positions agree with TRBD1. V gave up 9 bases and J gave up 2 bases; unmatched junction bases: 12. The CDR3 totals 16 residues. Germline lookup yields CDR1 MDHEN and CDR2 SYDVKM. The CDR3 DNA follows: TGTGCCAGTACGCCTCGACAGGGATCCAACACCGGGGAGCTGTTTTTT. Translating it yields CASTPRQGSNTGELFF. Based on the CDR3 plus reference TRBV28 and TRBJ2-2, the full variable domain is DVKVTQSSRYLVKRTGEKVFLECVQDMDHENMFWYRQDPGLGLRLIYFSYDVKMKEKGDIPEGYSVSREKKERFSLILESASTNQTSMYLCASTPRQGSNTGELFFGEGSRLTVL.

This chain joins TRBV24-1 and TRBJ2-1; 8 bases match TRBD2. Germline V lookup: CDR1 KGHDR, CDR2 SFDVKD. The CDR3 covers 16 residues. V lost 0 bases, J lost 8 bases, and 8 bases stayed unmatched. The CDR3 DNA follows: TGTGCCACCAGTGATTTGCGGGGGGGGGCCTGGCATGAGCAGTTCTTC. It translates to CATSDLRGGAWHEQFF.

The chain has TRBV7-2 and TRBJ2-7, with D unclear. Trimming took 5 bases from V and 0 from J, leaving 8 bases between them. Per germline, CDR1 SGHTA and CDR2 FQGNSA. This CDR3 is built from 13 residues. The CDR3, as DNA: TGTGCCAGCAGCCACAGACTCTCCTACGAGCAGTACTTC. Its protein product is CASSHRLSYEQYF.

This clonotype occurred many times. This rearrangement joins TRBV7-2 to TRBJ1-2; D is perhaps TRBD1 (6 bases). Germline values: CDR1 SGHTA, CDR2 FQGNSA. The CDR3 sequence is 15 residues long. With 5 bases removed from V and 7 bases from J, the gap between germline ends came to 20 bases. The CDR3 DNA sequence: TGTGCCAGCAGCCATCCCCCATGGGGCAGGGGTGGCTACACCTTC. Amino acid sequence: CASSHPPWGRGGYTF.

This clonotype has more than one count but fewer than ten. This CDR3 reads CASSPPFRPREQFF. The DNA of the CDR3 is TGTGCCAGCAGCCCACCCTTCCGGCCTAGGGAGCAGTTCTTC. The gene calls are TRBV7-2 and TRBJ2-1, with unresolved D. The CDR3 has 14 residues. The ends were cut back, 5 bases at V and 10 bases at J, with 18 bases in the middle. Germline V gives CDR1 SGHTA, CDR2 FQGNSA.

This clonotype has just a few counts. This sequence joins TRBV5-1 and TRBJ2-1; 9 nucleotides match TRBD1. This CDR3 has 15 residues. Trimming cost V 2 bases and J 4 bases; bases outside gene matches: 4. Germline CDR1 reads SGHRS; CDR2 reads YFSETQ. The CDR3 here is CASSFPGTGYNEQFF. CDR3 DNA sequence: TGCGCCAGCAGCTTCCCCGGGACAGGGTACAATGAGCAGTTCTTC.

V usage is TRBV12-3 or TRBV12-4 and J usage is TRBJ1-5; D remains unclear. CDR3 length: 14 amino acids. V lost 6 bases and J lost 4, with 13 bases in between. The chain's CDR3 is CASRGRRGNQPQHF. CDR3 sequence (DNA): TGTGCCAGCAGAGGTCGGCGGGGTAATCAGCCCCAGCATTTT.

V and J are TRBV4-3 and TRBJ2-1; tentatively, D is TRBD2 (6 bases). Germline CDR1 reads LGHNA; CDR2 reads YSLEER. This CDR3 is built from 15 residues. V dropped 4 bases and J dropped 4 bases, with 14 bases sitting between them. The CDR3 loop is CASSLDPGGYNEQFF. The CDR3 DNA reads as TGCGCCAGCAGCCTCGATCCCGGAGGGTACAATGAGCAGTTCTTC.

This clonotype has a handful of counts. The chain links TRBV7-2 to TRBJ2-5; 8 nucleotides line up with TRBD2. Germline lookup yields CDR1 SGHTA and CDR2 FQGNSA. V shed 8 bases, J shed 5 bases, and the junction held 10 bases outside the gene matches. The CDR3 length is 14 residues. The DNA for the CDR3 is TGTGCCAGCGCAACGGGGGGGGCGGGTGAGACCCAGTACTTC. It translates to CASATGGAGETQYF.

The chain links TRBV7-2 to TRBJ2-5; no definite D call. Germline CDR1 is SGHTA and CDR2 is FQGNSA. The V and J ends lost 4 bases and 7 bases respectively, with 10 bases between them. The CDR3 spans 12 residues. This CDR3 is CASSSTGGTQYF. In DNA, the CDR3 is TGTGCCAGCAGCTCAACCGGCGGGACCCAGTACTTC.

The chain combines TRBV20-1 with TRBJ2-3; perhaps TRBD2 as D (6 bases). The CDR3 extends over 14 amino acids. V lost 4 bases and J lost 0, with 11 bases in between. Germline CDR1 and CDR2: DFQATT and SNEGSKA (reference sequence). The CDR3 here is CSATRLVSTDTQYF. In DNA, the CDR3 is TGCAGTGCTACCAGACTAGTGAGCACAGATACGCAGTATTTT.

V gene TRBV27 combines with J gene TRBJ2-3, with D possibly matching TRBD2 (6 bases). The V end was cut by 1 base, the J end by 4 bases, with 9 bases between. The germline gives CDR1 MNHEY, CDR2 SMNVEV (reference sequence). This CDR3 is built from 14 residues. CDR3 region: CASSLLGTADTQYF. The DNA for the CDR3 is TGTGCCAGCAGTTTATTGGGGACTGCAGATACGCAGTATTTT.

For the CDR3, the DNA is TGTGCCAGCAGCCCTTTTGGCGGGAGGGGGGGGGAGACCCAGTACTTC. It translates to CASSPFGGRGGETQYF. This rearrangement joins TRBV7-2 to TRBJ2-5; TRBD2 agrees at 9 bases. CDR1 and CDR2 from the germline V gene are SGHTA and FQGNSA. CDR3 length: 16 amino acids. V lost 5 bases, J lost 5 bases, and 12 bases stayed unmatched. The full variable domain, its missing parts supplied by reference TRBV7-2 and TRBJ2-5, is GAGVSQSPSNKVTEKGKDVELRCDPISGHTALYWYRQSLGQGLEFLIYFQGNSAPDKSGLPSDRFSAERTGGSVSTLTIQRTQQEDSAVYLCASSPFGGRGGETQYFGPGTRLLVL.

In this sample, this clonotype turned up a few times. V usage is TRBV11-2 and J usage is TRBJ2-3; D gene ambiguous. The germline V and J ends were trimmed by 10 bases and 1 base, with 9 bases remaining between them. Germline CDR1 SGHAT, CDR2 FQNNGV. The CDR3 has 12 amino acids. CDR3 sequence reads: CAIWGGTDTQYF. DNA of the CDR3: TGTGCCATTTGGGGTGGCACAGATACGCAGTATTTT. The complete variable domain, with remaining parts taken from reference TRBV11-2 and TRBJ2-3, reads EAGVAQSPRYKIIEKRQSVAFWCNPISGHATLYWYQQILGQGPKLLIQFQNNGVVDDSQLPKDRFSAERLKGVDSTLKIQPAKLEDSAVYLCAIWGGTDTQYFGPGTRLTVL.

The chain has TRBV10-3 and TRBJ2-5, with TRBD2 identical over 8 bases. The CDR3 is 13 residues long. V shed 10 bases and J 2 bases; nucleotides not matched to a gene: 6. Germline-derived CDR1 and CDR2 are ENHRY and SYGVKD. This chain's CDR3 is CATKRGLQETQYF. The CDR3 coding sequence is TGTGCCACCAAGCGGGGGTTACAAGAGACCCAGTACTTC.

This chain links TRBV7-9 with TRBJ2-7, with 9 bases fitting TRBD2. The CDR3 has 16 residues. The junction had 6 bases not matched to a gene; V was cut back by 0 bases and J by 3 bases. Germline CDR1 and CDR2: SEHNR and FQNEAQ (reference sequence). In nucleotides, the CDR3 is TGTGCCAGCAGCTTAGCCTGGACTAGCGCACGCTACGAGCAGTACTTC. This sequence encodes CASSLAWTSARYEQYF.

This sequence joins TRBV7-2 and TRBJ1-5; TRBD1 matches at 7 bases. The CDR3 runs 15 residues. Germline CDR1 and CDR2: SGHTA and FQGNSA. Trimming cost V 3 bases and J 6 bases; bases outside gene matches: 8. The CDR3 is CASSFTGVLIQPQHF. In DNA form, the CDR3 reads TGTGCCAGCAGCTTTACAGGGGTTCTTATTCAGCCCCAGCATTTT.

The V call is TRBV18, the J call TRBJ1-5; D might be TRBD1 (6 bases). Looked up from germline, CDR1 is KGHSH and CDR2 is LQKENI. Trimming shortened V by 0 bases and J by 4 bases, and 7 bases separated the two germline ends. The CDR3 has 14 residues. The CDR3 spells CASSPPGANQPQHF. The CDR3 region has the DNA TGTGCCAGCTCACCACCGGGGGCGAATCAGCCCCAGCATTTT. The entire variable domain, with the rest obtained from reference TRBV18 and TRBJ1-5, is as follows: NAGVMQNPRHLVRRRGQEARLRCSPMKGHSHVYWYRQLPEEGLKFMVYLQKENIIDESGMPKERFSAEFPKEGPSILRIQQVVRGDSAAYFCASSPPGANQPQHFGDGTRLSIL.

The chain is built from TRBV6-2 or TRBV6-3 and TRBJ1-1, with D unclear. V dropped 5 bases and J dropped 0 bases, with 13 bases sitting between them. CDR1 is MNHEY, CDR2 SVGEGT, per germline. The CDR3 length is 15 residues. The CDR3 nucleotides are TGTGCCAGCAGTCCCCACGGAGGGTTGAACACTGAAGCTTTCTTT. Its translation is CASSPHGGLNTEAFF.

The CDR3: CASSLDRGRFEDTEAFF. CDR3 sequence (DNA): TGCGCCAGCAGCTTGGACAGGGGGCGATTCGAGGACACTGAAGCTTTCTTT. The V call is TRBV4-3, the J call TRBJ1-1; 11 bases are shared with TRBD1. Trimming at V came to 5 bases and at J to 3 bases, leaving 11 bases not matched to a gene. The CDR3 length is 17 residues. Per the germline V gene, CDR1 is LGHNA and CDR2 is YSLEER.

A few counts support this clonotype. The chain uses TRBV7-6 and TRBJ2-7; no clear D. The CDR3 covers 12 residues. The germline V gene has CDR1 SGHVS and CDR2 FNYEAQ. V was shortened by 1 base and J by 7 bases, with 8 bases between the two germline ends. The CDR3 DNA is TGTGCCAGCAGCTTAGGCCCAGCGGAGCAGTACTTC. This encodes CASSLGPAEQYF.

The chain uses TRBV10-3 and TRBJ1-3, with unresolved D. The germline V gene encodes CDR1 ENHRY and CDR2 SYGVKD. The CDR3 runs 12 residues. Trimming removed 7 bases at V and 0 bases at J, with 4 bases between. CDR3 DNA sequence: TGTGCCATCACCAGCTCTGGAAACACCATATATTTT. It is translated as CAITSSGNTIYF.

V usage is TRBV7-7 and J usage is TRBJ2-3; 8 bases are a match to TRBD1. The CDR3 spans 15 residues. CDR1 and CDR2 (germline): SSHAT, FNYEAQ (reference sequence). Unmatched junction bases numbered 3, after V lost 4 bases and J lost 0 bases. The CDR3 bases are TGTGCCAGCAGCTGGGGACAGGCGAGCACAGATACGCAGTATTTT. Protein: CASSWGQASTDTQYF.

A few counts support this clonotype. The V gene is TRBV6-5, the J gene TRBJ2-4; no reliable D call. The CDR3 is 11 residues long. The V end lost 7 bases, the J end lost 7 bases, and 8 bases lay between the germline ends. Germline V lookup: CDR1 MNHEY, CDR2 SVGAGI. DNA of the CDR3: TGTGCCAGCATTGATCGGAACATTCAGTACTTC. Residues: CASIDRNIQYF.